Sequencing of this T cell receptor beta chain was carried out in a study of shared clonotypes between healthy human individuals. Study details: Three plates were used per donor for CD4 naive, three for CD4 memory, two for CD8 naive and one for CD8 memory. General study findings and limits: Naive subsets tended to show greater estimated richness than memory subsets. Donor scarcity curtailed the genetic and exposure-history diversity represented herein. Generation probabilities were higher for clonotypes shared across all four sorted-subset donors than for unshared ones.

Produced via immunoSEQ multiplex PCR; TCRdb's table is partial and in-frame only. The table lists around 2,000,000 clones, approximately 94% of them singletons, with 0.85% to 1.3% in the top ten. The CDR3 sequence is 17 residues long. The trim removed 0 bases at V and 5 bases at J, leaving 9 bases unmatched. Germline V gives CDR1 SGHNT, CDR2 YYREEE (reference sequence). CD45RO negativity and positive selection for CCR7 defined naive CD8 cells, a population that excluded terminally differentiated effector memory CD45RA+ cells. Concerning this clone: Its antigen is currently unknown.

The source of this sequence is a man between 18 and 29 years old in good health. The chain employs TRBV5-4 and TRBJ2-2, with 8 bases aligning to TRBD1. Material: naive CD8+ T cells sorted from blood. The CDR3 sequence is CASSLDPGTGLTGELFF. The CDR3 region has the DNA TGTGCCAGCAGCTTGGATCCGGGGACAGGACTAACCGGGGAGCTGTTTTTT. Drawing the rest from reference TRBV5-4 and TRBJ2-2, the complete variable domain is ETGVTQSPTHLIKTRGQQVTLRCSSQSGHNTVSWYQQALGQGPQFIFQYYREEENGRGNFPPRFSGLQFPNYSSELNVNALELDDSALYLCASSLDPGTGLTGELFFGEGSRLTVL.